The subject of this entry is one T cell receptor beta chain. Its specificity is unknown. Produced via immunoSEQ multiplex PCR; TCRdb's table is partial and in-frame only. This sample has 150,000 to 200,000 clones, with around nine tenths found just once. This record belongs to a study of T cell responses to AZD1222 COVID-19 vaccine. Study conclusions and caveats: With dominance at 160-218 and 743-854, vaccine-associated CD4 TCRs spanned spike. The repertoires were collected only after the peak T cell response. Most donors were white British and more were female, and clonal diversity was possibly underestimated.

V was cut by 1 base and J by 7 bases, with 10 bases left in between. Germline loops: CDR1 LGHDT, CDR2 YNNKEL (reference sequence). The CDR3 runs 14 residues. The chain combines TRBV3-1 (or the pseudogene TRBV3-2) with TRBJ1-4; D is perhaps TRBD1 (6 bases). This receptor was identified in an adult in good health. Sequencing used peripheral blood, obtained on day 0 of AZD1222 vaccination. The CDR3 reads CASSQGTASEKLFF. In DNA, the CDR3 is TGTGCCAGCAGCCAAGGGACAGCGAGTGAAAAACTGTTTTTT.